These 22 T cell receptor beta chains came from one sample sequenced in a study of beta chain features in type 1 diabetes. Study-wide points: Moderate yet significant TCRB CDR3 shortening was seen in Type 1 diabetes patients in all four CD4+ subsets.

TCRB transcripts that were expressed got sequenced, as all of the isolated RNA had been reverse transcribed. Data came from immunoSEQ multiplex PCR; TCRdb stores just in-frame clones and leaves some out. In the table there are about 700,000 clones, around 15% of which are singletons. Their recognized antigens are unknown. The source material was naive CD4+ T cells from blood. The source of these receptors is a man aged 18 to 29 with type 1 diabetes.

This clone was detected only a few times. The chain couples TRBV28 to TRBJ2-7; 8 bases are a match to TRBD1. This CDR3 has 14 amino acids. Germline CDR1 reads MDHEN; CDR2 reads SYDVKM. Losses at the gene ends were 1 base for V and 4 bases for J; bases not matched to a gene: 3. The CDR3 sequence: CASSLSGGVYEQYF. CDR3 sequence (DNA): TGTGCCAGCAGTTTATCAGGGGGCGTATACGAGCAGTACTTC.

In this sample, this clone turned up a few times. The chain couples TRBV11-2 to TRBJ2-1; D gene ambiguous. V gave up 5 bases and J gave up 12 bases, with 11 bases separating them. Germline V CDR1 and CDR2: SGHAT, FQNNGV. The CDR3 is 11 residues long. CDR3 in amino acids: CASSPYTGQFF. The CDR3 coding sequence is TGTGCCAGCAGCCCCTACACTGGGCAGTTCTTC.

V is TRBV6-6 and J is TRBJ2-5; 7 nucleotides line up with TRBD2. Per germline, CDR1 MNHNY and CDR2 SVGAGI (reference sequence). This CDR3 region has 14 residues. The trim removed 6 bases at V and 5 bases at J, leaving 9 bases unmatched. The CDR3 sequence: CASRNGGTAETQYF. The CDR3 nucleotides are TGTGCCAGCAGAAACGGGGGGACCGCGGAGACCCAGTACTTC.

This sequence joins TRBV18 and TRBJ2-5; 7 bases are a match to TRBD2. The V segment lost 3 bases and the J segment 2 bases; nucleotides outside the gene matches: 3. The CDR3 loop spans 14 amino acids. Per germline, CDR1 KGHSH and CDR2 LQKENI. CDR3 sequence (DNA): TGTGCCAGCTCACCGGGACTAAATCAAGAGACCCAGTACTTC. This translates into CASSPGLNQETQYF.

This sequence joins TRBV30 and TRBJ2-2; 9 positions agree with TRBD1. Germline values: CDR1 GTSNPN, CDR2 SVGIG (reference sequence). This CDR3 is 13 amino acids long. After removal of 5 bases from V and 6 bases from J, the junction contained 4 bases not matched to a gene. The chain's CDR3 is CAWGTGGPGELFF. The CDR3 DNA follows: TGTGCCTGGGGTACAGGGGGCCCCGGGGAGCTGTTTTTT.

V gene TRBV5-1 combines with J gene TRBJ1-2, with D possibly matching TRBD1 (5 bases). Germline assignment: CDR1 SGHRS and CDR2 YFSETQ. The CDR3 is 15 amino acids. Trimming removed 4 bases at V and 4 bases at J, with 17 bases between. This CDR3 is CASSGNRDGPYGYTF. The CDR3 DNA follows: TGCGCCAGCAGCGGAAACCGGGACGGGCCCTATGGCTACACCTTC.

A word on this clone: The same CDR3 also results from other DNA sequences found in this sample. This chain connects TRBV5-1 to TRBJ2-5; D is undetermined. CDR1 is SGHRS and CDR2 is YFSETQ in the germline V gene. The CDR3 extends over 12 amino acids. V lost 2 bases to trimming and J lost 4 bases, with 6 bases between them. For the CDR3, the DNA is TGCGCCAGCAGCTTCCAGCGAGAGACCCAGTACTTC. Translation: CASSFQRETQYF.

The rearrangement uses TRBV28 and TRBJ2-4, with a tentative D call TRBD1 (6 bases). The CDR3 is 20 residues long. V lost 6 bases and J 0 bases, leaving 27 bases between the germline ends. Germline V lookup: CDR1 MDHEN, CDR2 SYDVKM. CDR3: CASRATQGRNAVLAKNIQYF. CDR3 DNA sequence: TGTGCCAGCAGAGCCACTCAGGGGCGAAATGCTGTACTAGCCAAAAACATTCAGTACTTC.

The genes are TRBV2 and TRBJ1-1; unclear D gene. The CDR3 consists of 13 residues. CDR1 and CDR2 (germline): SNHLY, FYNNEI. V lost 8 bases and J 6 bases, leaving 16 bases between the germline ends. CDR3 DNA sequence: TGTGCCAGCCGCCGCGGGCCGGAATCTGAAGCTTTCTTT. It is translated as CASRRGPESEAFF.

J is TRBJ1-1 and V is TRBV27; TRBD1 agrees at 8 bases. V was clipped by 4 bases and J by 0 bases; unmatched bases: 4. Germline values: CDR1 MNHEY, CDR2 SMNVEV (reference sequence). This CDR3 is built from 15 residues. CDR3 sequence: CASSSRTGMNTEAFF. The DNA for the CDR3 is TGTGCCAGCAGTTCTCGGACAGGGATGAACACTGAAGCTTTCTTT.

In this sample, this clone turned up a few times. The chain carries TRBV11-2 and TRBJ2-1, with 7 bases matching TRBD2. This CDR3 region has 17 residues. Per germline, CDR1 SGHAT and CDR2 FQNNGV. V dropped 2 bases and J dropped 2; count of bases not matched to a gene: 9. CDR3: CASSLTTSWDPYNEQFF. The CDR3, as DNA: TGTGCCAGCAGCTTAACGACTAGCTGGGACCCCTACAATGAGCAGTTCTTC.

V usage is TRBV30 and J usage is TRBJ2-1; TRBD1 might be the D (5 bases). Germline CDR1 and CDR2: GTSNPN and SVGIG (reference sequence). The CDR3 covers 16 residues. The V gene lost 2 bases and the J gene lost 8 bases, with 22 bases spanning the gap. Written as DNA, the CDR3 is TGTGCCTGGAGTCCGTCGGGCAGGGATTCTAGGGATGAGCAGTTCTTC. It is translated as CAWSPSGRDSRDEQFF.

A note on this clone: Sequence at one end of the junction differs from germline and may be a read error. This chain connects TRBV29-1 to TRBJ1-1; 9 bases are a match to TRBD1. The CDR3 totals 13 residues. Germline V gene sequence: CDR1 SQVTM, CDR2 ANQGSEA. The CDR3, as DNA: TGCAGCGTTGAGGTATCAGGGACAGGGCCCTTCGCTTTT. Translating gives CSVEVSGTGPFAF.

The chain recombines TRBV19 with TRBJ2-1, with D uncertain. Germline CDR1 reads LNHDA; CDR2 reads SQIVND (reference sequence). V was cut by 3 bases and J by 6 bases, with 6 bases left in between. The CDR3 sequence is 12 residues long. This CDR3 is CASSIISNEQFF. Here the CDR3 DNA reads TGTGCCAGTAGTATTATTAGCAATGAGCAGTTCTTC. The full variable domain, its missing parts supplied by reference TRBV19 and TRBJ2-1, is DGGITQSPKYLFRKEGQNVTLSCEQNLNHDAMYWYRQDPGQGLRLIYYSQIVNDFQKGDIAEGYSVSREKKESFPLTVTSAQKNPTAFYLCASSIISNEQFFGPGTRLTVL.

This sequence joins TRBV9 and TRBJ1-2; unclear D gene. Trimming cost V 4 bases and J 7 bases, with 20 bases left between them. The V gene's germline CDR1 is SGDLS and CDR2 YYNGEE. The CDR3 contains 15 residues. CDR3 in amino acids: CASSSPHIGRVGYTF. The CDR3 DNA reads TGTGCCAGCAGCTCCCCCCACATAGGGCGAGTTGGCTACACCTTC.

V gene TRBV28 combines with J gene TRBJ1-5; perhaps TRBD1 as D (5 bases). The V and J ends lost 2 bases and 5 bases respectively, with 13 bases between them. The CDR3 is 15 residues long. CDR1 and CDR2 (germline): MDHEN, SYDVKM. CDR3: CASSLAGYGDQPQHF. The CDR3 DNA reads TGTGCCAGCAGTTTAGCAGGGTACGGGGATCAGCCCCAGCATTTT.

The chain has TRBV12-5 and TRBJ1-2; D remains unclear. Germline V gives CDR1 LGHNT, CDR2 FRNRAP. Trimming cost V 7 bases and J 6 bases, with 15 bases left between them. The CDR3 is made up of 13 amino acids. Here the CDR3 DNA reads TGTGCTAGTGCCCTGAGTGGGGTCAATGGCTACACCTTC. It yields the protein CASALSGVNGYTF.

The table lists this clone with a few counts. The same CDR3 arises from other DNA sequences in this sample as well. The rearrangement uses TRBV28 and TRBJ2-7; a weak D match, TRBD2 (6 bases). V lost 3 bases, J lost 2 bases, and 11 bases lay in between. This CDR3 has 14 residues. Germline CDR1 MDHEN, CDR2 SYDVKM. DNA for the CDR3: TGTGCCAGCAGTTTGTCGGGGGAGACCTACGAGCAGTACTTC. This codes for CASSLSGETYEQYF.

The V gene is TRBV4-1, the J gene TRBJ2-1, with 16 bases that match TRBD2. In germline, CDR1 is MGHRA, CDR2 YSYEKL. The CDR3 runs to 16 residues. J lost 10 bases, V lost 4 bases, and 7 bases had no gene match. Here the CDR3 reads CASSPGLAGGSWEQFF. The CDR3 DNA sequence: TGCGCCAGCAGCCCGGGACTAGCGGGGGGGAGCTGGGAGCAGTTCTTC.

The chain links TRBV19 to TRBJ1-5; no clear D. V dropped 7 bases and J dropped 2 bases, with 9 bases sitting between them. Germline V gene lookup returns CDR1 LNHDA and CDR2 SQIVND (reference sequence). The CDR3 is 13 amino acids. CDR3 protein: CASKSGGNQPQHF. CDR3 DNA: TGTGCCAGTAAATCAGGAGGCAATCAGCCCCAGCATTTT.

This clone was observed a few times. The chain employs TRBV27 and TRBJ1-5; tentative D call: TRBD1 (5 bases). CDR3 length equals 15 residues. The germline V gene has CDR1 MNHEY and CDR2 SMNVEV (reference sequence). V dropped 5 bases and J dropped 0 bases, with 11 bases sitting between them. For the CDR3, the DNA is TGTGCCAGCAGTCTCCGGGACCCTAGCAATCAGCCCCAGCATTTT. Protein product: CASSLRDPSNQPQHF.

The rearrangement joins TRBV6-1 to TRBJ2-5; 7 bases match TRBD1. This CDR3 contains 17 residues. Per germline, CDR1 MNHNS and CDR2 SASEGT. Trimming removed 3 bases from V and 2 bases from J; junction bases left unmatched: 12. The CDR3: CASSDNRGPAGQETQYF. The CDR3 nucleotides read TGTGCCAGCAGTGATAACAGGGGCCCAGCCGGTCAAGAGACCCAGTACTTC.